The 25 T cell receptor beta chains given below trace back to one sample, sequenced in a study of Ad26.COV2.S vaccination and SARS-CoV-2 variants. The data were produced by immunoSEQ multiplex PCR, yet TCRdb's version contains in-frame clones alone and is incomplete. The repertoire holds about 350,000 clones, with around 92% as singletons. Material: peripheral blood, obtained after recovery from COVID-19. The source of these receptors is a human donor who had recovered from COVID-19.

CDR3 nucleotides: TGCGCCAGCAGCCAAGCGGACGGTTACGAGCAGTACTTC. This codes for CASSQADGYEQYF. The chain uses TRBV4-1 and TRBJ2-7; D call uncertain. The CDR3 has 13 amino acids. Per the germline V gene, CDR1 is MGHRA and CDR2 is YSYEKL. V lost 1 base and J 4 bases, leaving 8 bases between the germline ends.

The chain recombines TRBV2 with TRBJ1-2, with 7 bases that match TRBD1. The CDR3 extends over 15 amino acids. Per the germline V gene, CDR1 is SNHLY and CDR2 is FYNNEI. V trimming: 1 base; J trimming: 2 bases; junction bases outside the gene matches: 4. The CDR3 spells CASSEELGGNYGYTF. For the CDR3, the DNA is TGTGCCAGCAGTGAAGAGCTAGGGGGCAACTATGGCTACACCTTC.

This chain uses TRBV18 with TRBJ1-3, with 7 bases matching TRBD1. The germline gives CDR1 KGHSH, CDR2 LQKENI. The CDR3 totals 14 residues. The V and J ends lost 4 bases and 2 bases, in that order; junction bases with no gene match: 2. The CDR3 DNA is TGTGCCAGCTCACGCAGGGGGGCTGGAAACACCATATATTTT. Protein product: CASSRRGAGNTIYF.

This chain uses TRBV19 with TRBJ1-6, with 7 nucleotides matching TRBD1. CDR1 LNHDA and CDR2 SQIVND come from the germline V gene (reference sequence). CDR3 length: 16 amino acids. The junction had 3 bases not matched to a gene; V was cut back by 3 bases and J by 1 base. CDR3: CASSIDRASYNSPLHF. The CDR3 DNA reads TGTGCCAGTAGTATCGACAGGGCGTCCTATAATTCACCCCTCCACTTT.

J is TRBJ2-5 and V is TRBV3-1 (or the pseudogene TRBV3-2), with no clear D. Germline V gives CDR1 LGHDT, CDR2 YNNKEL (reference sequence). V dropped 0 bases and J dropped 1 base, with 6 bases sitting between them. The CDR3 is made up of 14 amino acids. The CDR3: CASSQDDVQETQYF. CDR3 coding DNA: TGTGCCAGCAGCCAAGATGACGTCCAAGAGACCCAGTACTTC.

The chain uses TRBV6-5 and TRBJ2-7; 10 bases are shared with TRBD1. The CDR3 sequence is 15 residues long. Germline V gene sequence: CDR1 MNHEY, CDR2 SVGAGI. V was clipped by 10 bases and J by 7 bases; unmatched bases: 16. CDR3 sequence: CATSFTGTGVREQYF. In DNA form, the CDR3 reads TGTGCCACCTCTTTTACCGGGACAGGGGTAAGAGAGCAGTACTTC.

V gene TRBV12-5 combines with J gene TRBJ1-2; D unresolved. Germline V CDR1 and CDR2: LGHNT, FRNRAP. This CDR3 region has 14 residues. V dropped 0 bases and J dropped 4 bases, with 9 bases sitting between them. CDR3 amino acids: CASGLVGSFYGYTF. The CDR3 DNA is TGTGCTAGTGGTTTGGTAGGCTCTTTCTATGGCTACACCTTC. The full variable domain, in which reference TRBV12-5 and TRBJ1-2 provide the parts outside the CDR3, is DARVTQTPRHKVTEMGQEVTMRCQPILGHNTVFWYRQTMMQGLELLAYFRNRAPLDDSGMPKDRFSAEMPDATLATLKIQPSEPRDSAVYFCASGLVGSFYGYTFGSGTRLTVV.

The rearrangement joins TRBV7-6 to TRBJ2-7, with 8 bases lining up with TRBD2. CDR3 length equals 16 residues. The V segment lost 5 bases and the J segment 2 bases; nucleotides outside the gene matches: 11. Germline V CDR1 and CDR2: SGHVS, FNYEAQ. CDR3 coding DNA: TGTGCCAGCAGCCACTCCGGGACTAGGGGGACCTACGAGCAGTACTTC. Its protein is CASSHSGTRGTYEQYF.

This chain uses TRBV3-1 (or the pseudogene TRBV3-2) with TRBJ2-6; D is ambiguous. The CDR3 sequence is 18 residues long. V was shortened by 6 bases and J by 0 bases, with 18 bases between the two germline ends. CDR1 is LGHDT and CDR2 is YNNKEL in the germline V gene (reference sequence). CDR3 loop: CASRTGPSTGSGANVLTF. CDR3 sequence (DNA): TGTGCCAGCAGAACCGGGCCCTCGACCGGCTCTGGGGCCAACGTCCTGACTTTC.

The chain recombines TRBV27 with TRBJ1-1; possibly TRBD1 for D (5 bases). The CDR3 loop spans 14 amino acids. The V and J ends lost 3 bases and 3 bases respectively, with 11 bases between them. Germline V CDR1 and CDR2: MNHEY, SMNVEV (reference sequence). This CDR3 is CASSFKGRDTEAFF. DNA of the CDR3: TGTGCCAGCAGTTTTAAGGGCAGGGACACTGAAGCTTTCTTT.

This rearrangement joins TRBV5-1 to TRBJ1-3; no definite D call. V dropped 0 bases and J dropped 4 bases, with 8 bases sitting between them. The CDR3 length is 14 residues. Germline-derived CDR1 and CDR2 are SGHRS and YFSETQ. The CDR3 DNA is TGCGCCAGCAGCTTGGACGGGTCCGGAAACACCATATATTTT. Amino acids: CASSLDGSGNTIYF.

The chain employs TRBV19 and TRBJ1-1, with D perhaps TRBD1 (5 bases). Germline CDR1 reads LNHDA; CDR2 reads SQIVND (reference sequence). With 6 bases removed from V and 0 bases from J, the gap between germline ends came to 14 bases. The CDR3 contains 15 residues. This chain's CDR3 is CASSPEGRLNTEAFF. Written as DNA, the CDR3 is TGTGCCAGTAGCCCAGAGGGACGGTTGAACACTGAAGCTTTCTTT.

This sequence joins TRBV27 and TRBJ2-3, with TRBD1 as a possible D gene (5 bases). This CDR3 has 15 residues. Germline V gene sequence: CDR1 MNHEY, CDR2 SMNVEV (reference sequence). V lost 1 base and J 4 bases, leaving 12 bases between the germline ends. CDR3 loop: CASSLFDRGADTQYF. DNA of the CDR3: TGTGCCAGCAGTTTATTTGACAGAGGCGCAGATACGCAGTATTTT.

This clone was seen only once. The gene calls are TRBV9 and TRBJ1-5; D perhaps matches TRBD1 (6 bases). CDR1 and CDR2 (germline): SGDLS, YYNGEE. This CDR3 is built from 13 residues. Trimming shortened V by 4 bases and J by 2 bases, and 7 bases separated the two germline ends. CDR3 sequence (DNA): TGTGCCAGCAGCAGACAGGGCAATCAGCCCCAGCATTTT. Encoded protein: CASSRQGNQPQHF.

The chain is built from TRBV1 and TRBJ1-3; the table gives TRBD1 as D, unverified against the DNA. TRBV1 is a known pseudogene. This CDR3 has 16 amino acids. This chain's CDR3 is CTSSKDRRSSGNTIYF. As DNA, the CDR3 is TGCACCAGCAGCAAGGACAGAAGGAGCTCTGGAAACACCATATATTTT.

This clone came up once. CDR3 in amino acids: CASSFDSSNTEAFF. For the CDR3, the DNA is TGTGCCAGCAGCTTCGACAGCTCGAACACTGAAGCTTTCTTT. The chain couples TRBV7-2 to TRBJ1-1; weak D call: TRBD1 (5 bases). V shed 3 bases and J shed 1 base, with 9 bases lying between them. Germline V gene lookup returns CDR1 SGHTA and CDR2 FQGNSA. The CDR3 contains 14 residues.

The rearrangement links TRBV12-3 or TRBV12-4 to TRBJ1-1, with D unclear. The length of the CDR3 is 12 residues. Trimming cost V 6 bases and J 0 bases, with 5 bases left between them. The CDR3 loop reads CASRGMNTEAFF. CDR3 nucleotides: TGTGCCAGCAGGGGTATGAACACTGAAGCTTTCTTT.

The V call is TRBV5-1, the J call TRBJ2-2, with D perhaps given as TRBD1 or TRBD2 (5 bases each). The CDR3 spans 15 residues. V was clipped by 1 base and J by 4 bases, with 11 bases between them. Germline loops: CDR1 SGHRS, CDR2 YFSETQ. CDR3 bases: TGCGCCAGCAGCTTGTCCTGGGACGTCACCGGGGAGCTGTTTTTT. Amino acids: CASSLSWDVTGELFF.

The chain is built from TRBV9 and TRBJ1-1, with TRBD1 matching 7 bases. The CDR3 consists of 15 residues. The ends lost 5 bases at V and 1 base at J; junction bases unmatched: 8. In germline, CDR1 is SGDLS, CDR2 YYNGEE. DNA for the CDR3: TGTGCCAGCAGGGAAAGGGACAGTGGGAACACTGAAGCTTTCTTT. Its translation: CASRERDSGNTEAFF.

The V call is TRBV27, the J call TRBJ2-3; possible D gene TRBD1, 6 bases. Trimming took 4 bases from V and 2 from J, leaving 16 bases between them. The CDR3 spans 16 residues. CDR1 and CDR2 from the germline V gene are MNHEY and SMNVEV (reference sequence). The DNA for the CDR3 is TGTGCCAGCAGTTCTAATACAGGGATTCTCACAGATACGCAGTATTTT. Translation gives CASSSNTGILTDTQYF.

CDR3 nucleotide sequence: TGTGCCACCAATACAGGGGGGAATCAGCCCCAGCATTTT. It is translated as CATNTGGNQPQHF. The rearrangement joins TRBV15 to TRBJ1-5, with 8 positions matching TRBD1. Germline V gene lookup returns CDR1 LNHNV and CDR2 YYDKDF (reference sequence). The CDR3 runs to 13 residues. V shed 7 bases, J shed 4 bases, and the junction held 3 bases outside the gene matches. The full variable domain, with the rest looked up from reference TRBV15 and TRBJ1-5, is DAMVIQNPRYQVTQFGKPVTLSCSQTLNHNVMYWYQQKSSQAPKLLFHYYDKDFNNEADTPDNFQSRRPNTSFCFLDIRSPGLGDTAMYLCATNTGGNQPQHFGDGTRLSIL.

The rearrangement joins TRBV2 to TRBJ2-3; 7 nucleotides match TRBD2. Trimming at V came to 4 bases and at J to 1 base, leaving 5 bases not matched to a gene. The germline gives CDR1 SNHLY, CDR2 FYNNEI. CDR3 length: 15 amino acids. CDR3 DNA: TGTGCCAGCAGTGGAGCTGGGGGGGGCACAGATACGCAGTATTTT. This gives the protein CASSGAGGGTDTQYF.

This clone was seen only once. The genes are TRBV6-1 and TRBJ2-5; tentatively, D is TRBD1 (5 bases). CDR1 is MNHNS, CDR2 SASEGT, per germline. Trimming left V 2 bases short and J 1 base short, with 11 bases between. This CDR3 comprises 15 residues. CDR3: CASSEQGGSQETQYF. CDR3 sequence (DNA): TGTGCCAGCAGTGAACAGGGTGGGTCCCAAGAGACCCAGTACTTC.

This chain links TRBV2 with TRBJ2-3, with 7 nucleotides matching TRBD2. CDR3 size: 12 residues. Germline V gene lookup returns CDR1 SNHLY and CDR2 FYNNEI. CDR3: CGEGTDTDTQYF. In nucleotides, the CDR3 is TGTGGGGAGGGAACAGATACGGATACGCAGTATTTT.

V gene TRBV5-5 combines with J gene TRBJ2-2; no clear D gene. CDR1 SGHKS and CDR2 YYEKEE come from the germline V gene (reference sequence). The length of the CDR3 is 12 residues. The V end lost 4 bases, the J end lost 3 bases, and 4 bases lay between the germline ends. The CDR3 region has the DNA TGTGCCAGCAGCCAGGACACCGGGGAGCTGTTTTTT. It encodes CASSQDTGELFF.